The source of this T cell receptor beta chain is a study of cytotoxic CD8 clonotypes in ibrutinib-treated CLL. Study details: Treatment had run for a median roughly 12 months, range 6 to 36, when response samples were taken.

Measured with immunoSEQ multiplex PCR; TCRdb has only the in-frame clones, and not every one. This sample has some 300,000 clones, with approximately 80% found just once. Per the germline V gene, CDR1 is LGHNT and CDR2 is FRNRAP. The V end was cut by 5 bases, the J end by 2 bases, with 10 bases between. The CDR3 runs 13 residues. The specimen comprised PBMCs, sampled before ibrutinib treatment. V is TRBV12-5 and J is TRBJ2-7; D is unresolved. The sequence was collected from a human donor with chronic lymphocytic leukemia. CDR3 loop: CASGTTTTYEQYF. The CDR3 DNA is TGTGCTAGTGGTACCACTACCACCTACGAGCAGTACTTC.